These T cell receptor beta chains were read from a single sample in a study of blood T cell repertoires in COVID-19. Here immunoSEQ multiplex PCR was the method, and the copy in TCRdb shows in-frame clones only, minus some. The sample yields about 380,000 clones, approximately 77% seen once. The specimen sequenced was peripheral blood. Receptors were obtained from a human donor with acute or convalescent COVID-19. The donor label of this sample is uncertain. The CDR3 runs from the conserved cysteine through the conserved F or W. A D gene is named only where the DNA matches it firmly. A row's size may be missing; if present it is once, few, many or a size class.

len,abundance,v_gene,j_gene,d_gene,CDR3aa,CDR3nt
17,NA,TRBV5-1,TRBJ1-3,TRBD1,CASSLQGGQGAGNTIYF,TGCGCCAGCAGCTTGCAGGGCGGACAGGGGGCTGGAAACACCATATATTTT
17,NA,TRBV10-3,TRBJ1-2,TRBD1,CAIRAQTGTGDNYGYTF,TGTGCCATCAGGGCACAAACCGGGACAGGCGATAACTATGGCTACACCTTC
14,NA,TRBV10-3,TRBJ1-5,NA,CAISEQGPNQPQHF,TGTGCCATCAGCGAACAGGGACCCAATCAGCCCCAGCATTTT
13,NA,TRBV30,TRBJ1-1,NA,CAWSVPSVVSAFF,TGTGCCTGGAGTGTACCAAGTGTAGTCTCAGCTTTCTTT
16,NA,TRBV3-1/TRBV3-2,TRBJ1-4,TRBD1,CASSPHRGRMDEKLFF,TGTGCCAGCAGCCCCCACAGGGGCAGAATGGATGAAAAACTGTTTTTT
13,NA,TRBV6-5,TRBJ1-2,NA,CASSYPGANGYTF,TGTGCCAGCAGTTACCCAGGGGCTAATGGCTACACCTTC
12,NA,TRBV20-1,TRBJ2-3,NA,CSASLRLDTQYF,TGCAGTGCTAGTTTGCGGTTAGATACGCAGTATTTT
14,once,TRBV7-2,TRBJ1-1,TRBD1,CASSLAGQPTEAFF,TGTGCCAGCAGCTTAGCGGGACAGCCCACTGAAGCTTTCTTT
16,NA,TRBV11-2,TRBJ2-3,TRBD2,CASSFRLAGSTDTQYF,TGTGCCAGCAGCTTTCGACTAGCGGGGAGCACAGATACGCAGTATTTT
16,NA,TRBV3-1/TRBV3-2,TRBJ2-1,TRBD2,CASSLLSGGVYNEQFF,TGTGCCAGCAGCCTCCTTAGCGGGGGAGTTTACAATGAGCAGTTCTTC
13,NA,TRBV25-1,TRBJ1-6,TRBD1,CASSNRGNSPLHF,TGTGCCAGCAGCAACAGGGGAAATTCACCCCTCCACTTT
13,NA,TRBV9,TRBJ1-2,NA,CASSTRQDSGYTF,TGTGCCAGCAGCACCCGACAGGATAGCGGCTACACCTTC
19,NA,TRBV7-6,TRBJ2-6,TRBD1,CASSSIVGQGVAGANVLTF,TGTGCCAGCAGCTCCATAGTTGGACAGGGAGTGGCTGGGGCCAACGTCCTGACTTTC
15,NA,TRBV4-2,TRBJ2-7,TRBD2,CASSPVGREWNEQYF,TGTGCCAGCAGCCCAGTGGGGCGGGAGTGGAACGAGCAGTACTTC
15,NA,TRBV5-5,TRBJ2-2,TRBD2,CASSLTSANTGELFF,TGTGCCAGCAGCTTGACTAGCGCTAACACCGGGGAGCTGTTTTTT
15,once,TRBV28,TRBJ2-1,TRBD2,CASSYRRGGYNEQFF,TGTGCCAGCAGTTACCGACGGGGGGGTTACAATGAGCAGTTCTTC
15,NA,TRBV6-1,TRBJ1-5,NA,CASSETSGRWQPQHF,TGTGCCAGCAGTGAAACCTCAGGTCGTTGGCAGCCCCAGCATTTT
13,NA,TRBV28,TRBJ2-3,NA,CASRDPGDPLQYF,TGTGCCAGCAGGGACCCGGGGGACCCCCTGCAGTATTTT
16,NA,TRBV29-1,TRBJ2-1,TRBD2,CSVVAGVRSSYNEQFF,TGCAGCGTTGTAGCGGGAGTTAGAAGCTCCTACAATGAGCAGTTCTTC
14,NA,TRBV27,TRBJ1-5,TRBD1,CASRERQGGQPQHF,TGTGCCAGCAGGGAGCGACAGGGTGGACAGCCCCAGCATTTT
12,many,TRBV29-1,TRBJ2-7,TRBD2,CSVTGAGGVQYF,TGCAGCGTTACGGGTGCGGGAGGGGTGCAGTACTTC
16,once,TRBV30,TRBJ2-7,NA,CAWSVRWGVPTYEQYF,TGTGCCTGGAGTGTACGGTGGGGGGTGCCCACCTACGAGCAGTACTTC
13,NA,TRBV30,TRBJ1-4,TRBD1,CACSRDSNEKLFF,TGTGCCTGTAGTCGGGACAGCAATGAAAAACTGTTTTTT
15,NA,TRBV7-9,TRBJ2-2,NA,CASSWFQGKTGELFF,TGTGCCAGCAGCTGGTTCCAGGGGAAGACCGGGGAGCTGTTTTTT
15,NA,TRBV27,TRBJ2-1,NA,CASSPLLGNYNEQFF,TGTGCCAGCAGTCCTTTACTAGGAAACTACAATGAGCAGTTCTTC
16,once,TRBV6-2/TRBV6-3,TRBJ2-1,TRBD2,CASSAGTSGAGREQFF,TGTGCCAGCAGCGCAGGGACTAGCGGGGCGGGAAGAGAGCAGTTCTTC
13,NA,TRBV14,TRBJ2-7,NA,CASSQDITSEQYF,TGTGCCAGCAGCCAAGATATAACTTCCGAGCAGTACTTC
15,NA,TRBV6-1,TRBJ1-2,TRBD1,CASSERGRGLSGYTF,TGTGCCAGCAGTGAAAGGGGCAGGGGGCTTTCTGGCTACACCTTC
17,NA,TRBV6-1,TRBJ1-1,TRBD1,CASSEEDRGRPNTEAFF,TGTGCCAGCAGTGAGGAAGACAGGGGGCGACCCAACACTGAAGCTTTCTTT
15,NA,TRBV15,TRBJ2-2,NA,CATSPRVLNTGELFF,TGTGCCACCAGTCCGCGAGTTTTGAACACCGGGGAGCTGTTTTTT
14,NA,TRBV7-2,TRBJ1-4,NA,CASSLAGGNEKLFF,TGTGCCAGCAGCTTAGCGGGGGGGAATGAAAAACTGTTTTTT
14,NA,TRBV18,TRBJ2-5,NA,CASSRLADQETQYF,TGTGCCAGCTCACGACTGGCAGATCAAGAGACCCAGTACTTC
17,once,TRBV7-6,TRBJ2-2,TRBD1,CASSLAGTGISSGELFF,TGTGCCAGCAGCTTAGCCGGGACAGGGATTTCGAGCGGGGAGCTGTTTTTT
16,few,TRBV30,TRBJ1-2,NA,CAWSPGPWKSSNGYTF,TGTGCCTGGAGTCCTGGGCCGTGGAAATCAAGCAATGGCTACACCTTC
15,NA,TRBV11-3,TRBJ2-1,NA,CASSLGRGGGNEQFF,TGTGCCAGCAGCTTAGGCCGTGGGGGCGGCAATGAGCAGTTCTTC
15,NA,TRBV11-2,TRBJ2-7,NA,CASSLEVNSLYEQYF,TGTGCCAGCAGCTTAGAAGTTAACAGCCTCTACGAGCAGTACTTC
16,NA,TRBV4-1,TRBJ2-3,NA,CASSQVVDSPPDTQYF,TGCGCCAGCAGCCAAGTGGTGGACTCCCCTCCCGATACGCAGTATTTT
12,NA,TRBV4-1,TRBJ2-7,NA,CASSQDRRAQYF,TGCGCCAGCAGCCAAGATCGTCGCGCTCAGTACTTC
14,few,TRBV19,TRBJ1-1,NA,CASTPSRVSTEAFF,TGTGCCAGTACCCCAAGTCGCGTTTCCACTGAAGCTTTCTTT
15,NA,TRBV6-5,TRBJ2-2,TRBD2,CASTLELAGAGELFF,TGTGCCAGCACCCTTGAGCTAGCGGGGGCCGGGGAGCTGTTTTTT
14,NA,TRBV7-9,TRBJ1-1,NA,CASSLGGSNTEAFF,TGTGCCAGCAGCTTAGGGGGCAGCAACACTGAAGCTTTCTTT
15,NA,TRBV15,TRBJ1-2,TRBD1,CATSRVPTGGGGYTF,TGTGCCACCAGCAGAGTCCCAACAGGGGGCGGTGGCTACACCTTC
17,NA,TRBV19,TRBJ1-1,TRBD1,CASSIEAGTGVFTEAFF,TGTGCCAGTAGTATCGAAGCCGGGACAGGGGTGTTCACTGAAGCTTTCTTT
15,NA,TRBV5-1,TRBJ1-4,NA,CASSLSPRGNEKLFF,TGCGCCAGCAGCTTGTCTCCCAGGGGTAACGAAAAACTGTTTTTT